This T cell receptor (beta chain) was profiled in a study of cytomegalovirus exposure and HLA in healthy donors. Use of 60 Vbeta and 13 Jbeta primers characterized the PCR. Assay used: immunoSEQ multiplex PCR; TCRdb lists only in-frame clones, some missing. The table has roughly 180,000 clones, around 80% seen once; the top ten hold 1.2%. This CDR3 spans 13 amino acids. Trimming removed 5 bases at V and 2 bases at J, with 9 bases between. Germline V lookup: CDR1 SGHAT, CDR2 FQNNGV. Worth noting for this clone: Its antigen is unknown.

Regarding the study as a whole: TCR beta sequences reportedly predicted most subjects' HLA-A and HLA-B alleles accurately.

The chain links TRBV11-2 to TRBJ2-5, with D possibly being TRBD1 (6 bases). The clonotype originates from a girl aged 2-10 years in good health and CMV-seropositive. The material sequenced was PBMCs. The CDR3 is CASSTGWQETQYF. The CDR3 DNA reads TGTGCCAGCAGCACAGGGTGGCAAGAGACCCAGTACTTC.